What follows describes a single TCR beta chain. Its antigen is not known. The data belong to a study of CD8 T cell repertoires and HIV-1 epitope variants. Study information: Separate wells received one of Twenty-five Gag or Nef variant peptides. 1M T cells were kept uncultured as a baseline.

Produced via immunoSEQ multiplex PCR; TCRdb's table is partial and in-frame only. This sample has roughly 7,900 clones; roughly 67% occur once, and the top ten carry over 35%. Overall study results and limits: Most of the nine antigen-specific clonotypes appeared cross-reactive to autologous or escape variants. Nef KF9 drew about 5 clonotypes and HW9 one, without TAALDMSHF responses.

The CDR3 contains 16 residues. From germline, CDR1 is SGHRS and CDR2 YFSETQ. V lost 0 bases to trimming and J lost 3 bases; unmatched junction nucleotides: 6. The TCR originated in a male donor with HIV. The sequenced sample consisted of cultured CD8+ T cells derived from PBMCs. This chain connects TRBV5-1 to TRBJ2-7, with 10 bases aligning to TRBD1. Here the CDR3 DNA reads TGCGCCAGCAGCTTGGGGATCGGGACAGGGGTCTACGAGCAGTACTTC. Protein product: CASSLGIGTGVYEQYF.